The TCR beta chain under discussion was sequenced for a study of blood T cell repertoires in COVID-19. As for the study in general: Samples came from the United States, Italy and Spain, spanning acute and convalescent COVID-19. The cDNA or gDNA used as material had been derived from T cells, B-cell-depleted T cells, or PBMCs.

Germline trimming cut 4 bases from V and 5 bases from J; bases unmatched to any gene: 6. Germline CDR1 is LGHNA and CDR2 is YNFKEQ. The CDR3 extends over 15 amino acids. In the authors' workflow: It was from reference gene primer amplification that nucleated cell counts were estimated. TCRdb's table, derived via immunoSEQ multiplex PCR, lists solely in-frame clones and lacks some. The V and J calls and clone size are taken from that table; D and trimming were inferred from the DNA. The sample carries under 95,000 clones, over 80% recorded once. The origin of this receptor is a woman aged 45 to 65 in a cohort sampled during active COVID-19. The sample taken for sequencing was peripheral blood. The chain recombines TRBV4-2 with TRBJ1-4; 8 positions agree with TRBD1. This CDR3 reads CASSPRTGNNEKLFF. CDR3 coding DNA: TGTGCCAGCAGCCCCCGGACAGGGAACAATGAAAAACTGTTTTTT.